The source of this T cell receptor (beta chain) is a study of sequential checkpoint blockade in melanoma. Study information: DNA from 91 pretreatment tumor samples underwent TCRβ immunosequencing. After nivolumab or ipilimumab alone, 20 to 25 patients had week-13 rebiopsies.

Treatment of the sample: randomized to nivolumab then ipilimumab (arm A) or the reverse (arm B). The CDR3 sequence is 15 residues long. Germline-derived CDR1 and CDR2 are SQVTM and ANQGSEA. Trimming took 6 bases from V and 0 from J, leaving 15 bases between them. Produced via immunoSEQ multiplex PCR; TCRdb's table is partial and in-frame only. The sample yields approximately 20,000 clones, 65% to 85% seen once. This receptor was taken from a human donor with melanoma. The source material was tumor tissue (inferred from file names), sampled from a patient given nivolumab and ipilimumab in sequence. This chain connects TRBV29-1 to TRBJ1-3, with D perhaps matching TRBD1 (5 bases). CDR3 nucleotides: TGCAGCGTCATGACAGTTCAGAGCTCTGGAAACACCATATATTTT. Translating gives CSVMTVQSSGNTIYF.